The T cell receptor (beta chain) under discussion was sequenced for a study of Graves' ophthalmopathy and Graves' hyperthyroidism. The TCR beta CDR3 regions underwent amplification from RNA transcripts. HTBI-primed RT-PCR formed the first round, and a multiplex PCR formed the second. Via MiXCR, TCRdb re-called the multiplex PCR reads, giving one row per CDR3 protein. This table holds some 350,000 distinct CDR3 sequences, about a sixth found once. This clonotype has more than one count but fewer than ten. One end of the junction fails to match germline, which may point to a read error. The CDR3 extends over 14 amino acids. Looked up from germline, CDR1 is SGHKS and CDR2 is YYEKEE (reference sequence).

The chain employs TRBV5-5 and TRBJ2-2; 9 bases align to TRBD1. Sample: peripheral blood. This sequence was found in an adult woman with stable Graves' hyperthyroidism. The chain's CDR3 is CAGSGTGRTGELFF. The CDR3 DNA reads as TGTGCCGGCAGCGGGACAGGGAGGACCGGGGAGCTGTTTTTT. Full variable domain (remainder filled in from reference TRBV5-5 and TRBJ2-2): DAGVTQSPTHLIKTRGQQVTLRCSPISGHKSVSWYQQVLGQGPQFIFQYYEKEERGRGNFPDRFSARQFPNYSSELNVNALLLGDSALYLCAGSGTGRTGELFFGEGSRLTVL.